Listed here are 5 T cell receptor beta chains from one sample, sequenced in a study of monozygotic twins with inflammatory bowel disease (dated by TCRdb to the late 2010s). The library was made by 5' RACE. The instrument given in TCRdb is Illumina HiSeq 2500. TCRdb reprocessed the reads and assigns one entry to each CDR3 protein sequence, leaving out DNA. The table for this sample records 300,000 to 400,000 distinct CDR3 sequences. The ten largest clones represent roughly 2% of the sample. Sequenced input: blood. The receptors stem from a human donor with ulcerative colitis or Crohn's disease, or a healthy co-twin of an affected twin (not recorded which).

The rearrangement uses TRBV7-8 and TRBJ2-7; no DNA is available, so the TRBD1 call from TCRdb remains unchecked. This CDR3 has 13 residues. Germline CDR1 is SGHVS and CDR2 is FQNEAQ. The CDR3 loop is CASSYPRGYEQYF.

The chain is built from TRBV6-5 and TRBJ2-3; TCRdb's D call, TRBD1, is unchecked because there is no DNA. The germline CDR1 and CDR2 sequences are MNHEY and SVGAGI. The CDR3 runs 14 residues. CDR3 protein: CASSYSRGADTQYF.

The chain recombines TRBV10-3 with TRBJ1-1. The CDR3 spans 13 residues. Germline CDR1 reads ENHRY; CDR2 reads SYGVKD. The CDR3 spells CASHPRQGTEAFF.

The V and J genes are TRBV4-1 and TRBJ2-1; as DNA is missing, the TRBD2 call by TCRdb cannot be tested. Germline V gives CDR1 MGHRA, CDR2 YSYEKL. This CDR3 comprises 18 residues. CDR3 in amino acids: CASSHPKGGLAGPTEQFF.

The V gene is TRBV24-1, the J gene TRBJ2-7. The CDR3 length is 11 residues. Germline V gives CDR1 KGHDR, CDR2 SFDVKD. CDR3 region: CATSDTLEQYF.